A single sample is the source of the 5 T cell receptor beta chains below, sequenced in a study of CD8+CD57+ T cells in acquired aplastic anemia. Genomic DNA acted as the template from which TCR beta VDJ combination and CDR3 sequence profiling were carried out. TCRdb ran MiXCR on the reads and lists one entry per CDR3 protein. Altogether 400,000 to 450,000 distinct CDR3 sequences are present, under 80% being singletons, with the ten largest covering 3.5% to 4.5%. Sequencing input: sorted CD4+, CD8+, or CD8+CD57+ T cells (not recorded which) from PBMCs. All receptors come from a human donor in good health, serving as a control.

This chain links TRBV10-3 with TRBJ1-6; D remains ambiguous. The CDR3 has 13 amino acids. Germline lookup yields CDR1 ENHRY and CDR2 SYGVKD. V was clipped by 4 bases and J by 8 bases, with 9 bases between them. The CDR3 sequence is CAISVSYDSPLHF. The CDR3 DNA sequence: TGTGCCATCAGTGTGTCTTATGATTCACCCCTCCACTTT.

V gene TRBV5-1 combines with J gene TRBJ1-2, with TRBD1 matching over 9 bases. Germline V CDR1 and CDR2: SGHRS, YFSETQ. J was trimmed by 4 bases and V by 0 bases; bases with no gene match: 1. The CDR3 has 14 amino acids. In nucleotides, the CDR3 is TGCGCCAGCAGCTTGGAACAGGGGGCCTATGGCTACACCTTC. Protein product: CASSLEQGAYGYTF.

This clonotype was counted a few times. The chain combines TRBV25-1 with TRBJ2-7, with D perhaps matching TRBD2 (6 bases). Germline CDR1 and CDR2: MGHDK and SYGVNS. Trimming cost V 5 bases and J 7 bases, with 30 bases left between them. The CDR3 consists of 18 residues. CDR3 in amino acids: CASSRSFWGLDFYNEQYF. CDR3 bases: TGTGCCAGCAGTCGATCTTTTTGGGGACTCGATTTTTACAATGAGCAGTACTTC.

V and J are TRBV7-9 and TRBJ2-1; maybe TRBD2 (7 bases). Trimming removed 5 bases at V and 7 bases at J, with 21 bases between. CDR1 and CDR2 (germline): SEHNR, FQNEAQ (reference sequence). There are 16 residues in the CDR3. The CDR3 reads CASSVTMGGGYNEQFF. The CDR3 region has the DNA TGTGCCAGCAGCGTAACGATGGGAGGGGGATATAATGAGCAGTTCTTC.

This clonotype was observed a few times. The chain has TRBV20-1 and TRBJ1-6; 7 nucleotides line up with TRBD1. Germline V gene data show CDR1 as DFQATT and CDR2 as SNEGSKA (reference sequence). V lost 6 bases to trimming and J lost 5 bases; unmatched junction nucleotides: 4. This CDR3 has 13 amino acids. The CDR3 protein is CSATGTDNSPLHF. For the CDR3, the DNA is TGCAGTGCGACCGGGACAGATAATTCACCCCTCCACTTT.